The 9 T cell receptor beta chains given below trace back to one sample, sequenced in a study of T cell repertoires in cytomegalovirus infection. Which antigens these TCRs recognize remains unknown. TCRdb analysed the reads with MiXCR anew, one entry per CDR3 protein. Of about 110,000 distinct CDR3 sequences detected, roughly 9.1% appear once; the ten largest clones hold approximately 33%. Input material: PBMCs, sequenced either directly or after in vitro stimulation (not recorded which). These receptors came from a human donor in good health (CMV status not recorded). Some clones in this sample may be carry-over from other donors' samples.

This clonotype came up many times. The rearrangement joins TRBV7-3 to TRBJ1-1; perhaps TRBD1 as D (6 bases). The CDR3 sequence is 17 residues long. In germline, CDR1 is SGHTA, CDR2 FQGTGA. V was trimmed by 1 base and J by 0 bases, leaving 15 bases between them. The CDR3 DNA reads TGTGCCAGCAGCTTAAGCGGGGGCAGACTAGTGAACACTGAAGCTTTCTTT. This gives the protein CASSLSGGRLVNTEAFF.

This clonotype was detected a few times. V gene TRBV6-2 or TRBV6-3 combines with J gene TRBJ2-1, with D possibly TRBD1 on 5 matching bases. Trimming left V 7 bases short and J 5 bases short, with 15 bases between. In germline, CDR1 is MNHEY, CDR2 SVGEGT. The CDR3 loop spans 14 amino acids. CDR3: CASNLMGRHNEQFF. In DNA form, the CDR3 reads TGTGCCAGCAACCTAATGGGGCGACACAATGAGCAGTTCTTC.

The chain joins TRBV6-1 to TRBJ2-3, with a weak D call TRBD2 (5 bases). Germline CDR1 MNHNS, CDR2 SASEGT. The V end lost 5 bases, the J end lost 2 bases, and 17 bases lay between the germline ends. The CDR3 spans 16 residues. CDR3 in amino acids: CASSSRVVRVTDTQYF. The CDR3 DNA reads as TGTGCCAGCAGTTCCCGGGTGGTGAGGGTCACAGATACGCAGTATTTT.

The CDR3 sequence is CSVLAGEETQYF. DNA of the CDR3: TGCAGCGTTCTGGCAGGCGAAGAGACCCAGTACTTC. V and J are TRBV29-1 and TRBJ2-5, with D unclear. CDR3 size: 12 residues. V was pared by 5 bases and J by 3 bases, with 10 bases between. The germline V gene encodes CDR1 SQVTM and CDR2 ANQGSEA.

The CDR3 region is CASSFGLPGNTIYF. CDR3 DNA sequence: TGTGCCAGCAGCTTCGGACTGCCTGGAAACACCATATATTTT. The chain is built from TRBV5-6 and TRBJ1-3; unclear D gene. Germline V gene data show CDR1 as SGHDT and CDR2 as YYEEEE. CDR3 length: 14 residues. V was cut by 2 bases and J by 2 bases, with 8 bases left in between.

This clonotype was seen many times. V and J are TRBV12-3 or TRBV12-4 and TRBJ1-5, with a possible D match to TRBD1 (6 bases). The CDR3 is 14 residues long. The germline V and J ends were trimmed by 4 bases and 3 bases, with 10 bases remaining between them. CDR3 region: CASSSTGVNQPQHF. The DNA of the CDR3 is TGTGCCAGCAGTTCGACAGGAGTCAATCAGCCCCAGCATTTT.

This clonotype was recorded a few times. The V and J genes are TRBV24-1 and TRBJ2-2; D gene unclear. CDR1 and CDR2 (germline): KGHDR, SFDVKD. The ends were cut back, 0 bases at V and 2 bases at J, with 6 bases in the middle. There are 15 residues in the CDR3. The CDR3 DNA sequence: TGTGCCACCAGTGATTTGAACGGAAACACCGGGGAGCTGTTTTTT. It codes for CATSDLNGNTGELFF.

The chain joins TRBV15 to TRBJ2-5; 7 nucleotides match TRBD2. The CDR3 spans 17 residues. Germline V lookup: CDR1 LNHNV, CDR2 YYDKDF (reference sequence). V lost 1 base and J lost 1; bases outside the gene matches: 9. CDR3 bases: TGTGCCACCAGCAGAGGTTCGGGGCGGGAGTTCCAAGAGACCCAGTACTTC. It yields the protein CATSRGSGREFQETQYF. The complete variable domain, with remaining parts taken from reference TRBV15 and TRBJ2-5, reads DAMVIQNPRYQVTQFGKPVTLSCSQTLNHNVMYWYQQKSSQAPKLLFHYYDKDFNNEADTPDNFQSRRPNTSFCFLDIRSPGLGDTAMYLCATSRGSGREFQETQYFGPGTRLLVL.

This clonotype was detected many times. V is TRBV7-9 and J is TRBJ2-2, with D tentatively TRBD2 (6 bases). The CDR3 has 17 residues. V gave up 6 bases and J gave up 0 bases, with 17 bases separating them. Germline V lookup: CDR1 SEHNR, CDR2 FQNEAQ (reference sequence). CDR3 bases: TGTGCCAGCAGGACGGGACTCCAAAGGTCGAACACCGGGGAGCTGTTTTTT. This codes for CASRTGLQRSNTGELFF.